This TCR beta chain originates from a study of sequential checkpoint blockade in melanoma. At the level of the study: Patients were randomized 1:1 to nivolumab-then-ipilimumab or ipilimumab-then-nivolumab first-line. Maintenance nivolumab came after either treatment sequence.

Treatment here: randomized to nivolumab then ipilimumab (arm A) or the reverse (arm B). DNA-damaging chemotherapy had not been given to any patient beforehand. From thawed PBMCs, live CD3+CD8+ cells negative for CD19 and CD56 were sorted. Germline-derived CDR1 and CDR2 are MNHEY and SVGAGI. With 0 bases clipped from V and 3 bases from J, the junction kept 5 bases outside the gene matches. The CDR3 totals 15 residues. Points on this clone: In the same sample, other DNA sequences code for this CDR3.

Clones were read by immunoSEQ multiplex PCR, and TCRdb kept only the in-frame ones, dropping some. The sample includes 35,000 to 50,000 clones, more than 80% of them seen just once. The clonotype originates from a human donor with melanoma. This chain joins TRBV6-5 and TRBJ2-7; TRBD2 aligns across 7 bases. The input for sequencing was CD8+ T cells sorted from blood (inferred from file names), taken from a patient given nivolumab and ipilimumab in sequence. The DNA for the CDR3 is TGTGCCAGCAGTTACTCCTCTAGCGGAAACTACGAGCAGTACTTC. It codes for CASSYSSSGNYEQYF.